This T cell receptor beta chain was obtained from a study of shared clonotypes between healthy human individuals. Naive CD8 cells lacked CD45RO and underwent positive selection for CCR7, leaving out terminally differentiated effector memory CD45RA+ cells. V was pared by 5 bases and J by 2 bases, with 7 bases of the junction left unmatched. Looked up from germline, CDR1 is MNHEY and CDR2 is SVGAGI. The CDR3 loop spans 15 amino acids. Produced via immunoSEQ multiplex PCR; TCRdb's table is partial and in-frame only. The table lists over 2 million clones, about 95% of them singletons. This TCR was recovered from a man in his late teens or twenties in good health. V is TRBV6-5 and J is TRBJ2-7; TRBD1 matches 9 bases. The sequenced material came from naive CD8+ T cells sorted from blood. The CDR3 nucleotides are TGTGCCAGCAGTAGCCGTTGGACAGGGGCCTACGAGCAGTACTTC. It is translated as CASSSRWTGAYEQYF.